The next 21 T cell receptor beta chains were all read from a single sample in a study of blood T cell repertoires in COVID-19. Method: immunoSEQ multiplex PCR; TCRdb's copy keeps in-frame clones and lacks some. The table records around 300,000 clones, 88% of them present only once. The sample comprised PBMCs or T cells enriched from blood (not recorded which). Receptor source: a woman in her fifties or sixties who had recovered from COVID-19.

The CDR3 protein is CASSPTYDRDGGTNYGYTF. CDR3 DNA sequence: TGTGCCAGCAGCCCTACTTATGACAGGGACGGCGGAACTAACTATGGCTACACCTTC. The chain couples TRBV5-6 to TRBJ1-2; 7 bases are a match to TRBD1. The V gene's germline CDR1 is SGHDT and CDR2 YYEEEE. The CDR3 totals 19 residues. V dropped 4 bases and J dropped 0; count of bases not matched to a gene: 18.

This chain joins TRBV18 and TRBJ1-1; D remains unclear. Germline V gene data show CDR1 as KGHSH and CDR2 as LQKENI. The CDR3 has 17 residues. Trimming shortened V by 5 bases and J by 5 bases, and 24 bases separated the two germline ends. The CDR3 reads CASSADSLIKRNTEAFF. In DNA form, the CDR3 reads TGTGCCAGCTCAGCCGACTCCCTCATTAAGAGAAATACTGAAGCTTTCTTT.

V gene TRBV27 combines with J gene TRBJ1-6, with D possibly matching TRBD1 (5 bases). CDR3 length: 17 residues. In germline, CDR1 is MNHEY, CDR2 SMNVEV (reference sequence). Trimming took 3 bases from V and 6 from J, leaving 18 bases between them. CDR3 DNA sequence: TGTGCCAGCAGTTTGCGGCAGGAGGGGTTGGGTAATTCACCCCTCCACTTT. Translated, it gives CASSLRQEGLGNSPLHF.

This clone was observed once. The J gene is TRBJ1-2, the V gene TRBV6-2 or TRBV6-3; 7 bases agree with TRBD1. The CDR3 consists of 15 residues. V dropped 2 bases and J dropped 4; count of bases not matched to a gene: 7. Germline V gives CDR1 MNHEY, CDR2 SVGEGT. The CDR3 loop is CASSYVGQVVYGYTF. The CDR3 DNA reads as TGTGCCAGCAGTTACGTCGGACAGGTTGTCTATGGCTACACCTTC.

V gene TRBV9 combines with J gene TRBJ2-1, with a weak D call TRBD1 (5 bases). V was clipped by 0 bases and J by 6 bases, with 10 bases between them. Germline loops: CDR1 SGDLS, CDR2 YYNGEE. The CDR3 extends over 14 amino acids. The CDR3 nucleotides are TGTGCCAGCAGCGTAGCCAGGGTGGTCAATGAGCAGTTCTTC. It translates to CASSVARVVNEQFF.

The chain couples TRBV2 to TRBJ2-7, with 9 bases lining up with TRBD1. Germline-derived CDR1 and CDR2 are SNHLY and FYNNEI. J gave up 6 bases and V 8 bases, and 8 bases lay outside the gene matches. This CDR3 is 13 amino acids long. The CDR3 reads CASCRRDRAEQYF. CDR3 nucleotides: TGTGCCAGCTGCCGCCGGGACAGGGCCGAGCAGTACTTC.

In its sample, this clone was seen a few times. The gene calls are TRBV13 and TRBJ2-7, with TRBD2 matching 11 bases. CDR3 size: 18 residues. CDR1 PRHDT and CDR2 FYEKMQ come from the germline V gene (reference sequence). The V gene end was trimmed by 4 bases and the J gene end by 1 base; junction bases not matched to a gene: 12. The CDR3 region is CASSSPYRTSGHSYEQYF. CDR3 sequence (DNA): TGTGCCAGCAGCTCCCCTTACCGGACTAGCGGGCATTCCTACGAGCAGTACTTC.

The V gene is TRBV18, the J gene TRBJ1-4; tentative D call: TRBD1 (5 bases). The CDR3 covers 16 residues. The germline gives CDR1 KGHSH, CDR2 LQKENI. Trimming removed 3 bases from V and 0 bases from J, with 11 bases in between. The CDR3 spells CASSPTGMPTNEKLFF. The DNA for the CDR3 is TGTGCCAGCTCACCTACAGGAATGCCAACTAATGAAAAACTGTTTTTT.

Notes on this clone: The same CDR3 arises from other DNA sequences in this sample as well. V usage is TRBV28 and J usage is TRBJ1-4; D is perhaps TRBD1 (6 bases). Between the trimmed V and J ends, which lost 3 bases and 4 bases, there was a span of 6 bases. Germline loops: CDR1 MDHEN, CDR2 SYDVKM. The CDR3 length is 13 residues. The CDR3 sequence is CASSLDSNEKLFF. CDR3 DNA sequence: TGTGCCAGCAGTTTGGACAGTAATGAAAAACTGTTTTTT.

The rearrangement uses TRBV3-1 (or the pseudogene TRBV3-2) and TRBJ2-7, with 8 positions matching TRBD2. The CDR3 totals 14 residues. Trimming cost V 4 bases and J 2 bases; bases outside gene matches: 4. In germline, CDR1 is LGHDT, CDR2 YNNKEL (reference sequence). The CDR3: CASSPPTSAYEQYF. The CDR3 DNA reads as TGTGCCAGCAGCCCACCGACTAGCGCCTACGAGCAGTACTTC.

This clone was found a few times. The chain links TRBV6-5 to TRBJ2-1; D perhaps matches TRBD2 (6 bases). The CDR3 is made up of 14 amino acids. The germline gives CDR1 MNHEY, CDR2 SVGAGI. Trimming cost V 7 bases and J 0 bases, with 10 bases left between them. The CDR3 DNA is TGTGCCAGCACCGGACTACCCTCCTACAATGAGCAGTTCTTC. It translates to CASTGLPSYNEQFF.

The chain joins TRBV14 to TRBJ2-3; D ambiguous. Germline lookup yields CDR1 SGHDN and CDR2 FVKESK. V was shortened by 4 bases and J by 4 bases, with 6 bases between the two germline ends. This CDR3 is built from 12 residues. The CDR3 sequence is CASSPAADTQYF. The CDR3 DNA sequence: TGTGCCAGCAGCCCTGCGGCAGATACGCAGTATTTT.

The CDR3 DNA reads as TGTGCCAGCAGCTCAATATCGGGAGTAAAAACCGGGGAGCTGTTTTTT. Protein: CASSSISGVKTGELFF. V and J are TRBV11-2 and TRBJ2-2; D is possibly TRBD2 (6 bases). V lost 4 bases to trimming and J lost 5 bases, with 17 bases between them. Germline lookup yields CDR1 SGHAT and CDR2 FQNNGV. This CDR3 contains 16 residues.

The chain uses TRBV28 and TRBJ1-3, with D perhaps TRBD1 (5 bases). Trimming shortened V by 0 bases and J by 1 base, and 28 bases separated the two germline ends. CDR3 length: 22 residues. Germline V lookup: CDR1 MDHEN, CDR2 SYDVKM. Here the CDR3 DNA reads TGTGCCAGCAGTTTATGGGGGCGTTCGGTCCTATGGGACTCTAGATCTGGAAACACCATATATTTT. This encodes CASSLWGRSVLWDSRSGNTIYF.

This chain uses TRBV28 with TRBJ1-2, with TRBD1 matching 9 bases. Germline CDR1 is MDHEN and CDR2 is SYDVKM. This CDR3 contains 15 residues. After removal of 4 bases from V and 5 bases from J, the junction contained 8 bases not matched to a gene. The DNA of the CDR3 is TGTGCCAGCAGTTCGACAGGGGGAGATTGGTATGGCTACACCTTC. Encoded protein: CASSSTGGDWYGYTF.

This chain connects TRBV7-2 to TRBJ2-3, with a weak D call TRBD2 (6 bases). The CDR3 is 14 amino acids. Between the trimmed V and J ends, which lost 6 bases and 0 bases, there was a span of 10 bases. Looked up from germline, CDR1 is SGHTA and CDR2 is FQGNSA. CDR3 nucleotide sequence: TGTGCCAGCAGGGGGGACTGGAGCACAGATACGCAGTATTTT. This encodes CASRGDWSTDTQYF.

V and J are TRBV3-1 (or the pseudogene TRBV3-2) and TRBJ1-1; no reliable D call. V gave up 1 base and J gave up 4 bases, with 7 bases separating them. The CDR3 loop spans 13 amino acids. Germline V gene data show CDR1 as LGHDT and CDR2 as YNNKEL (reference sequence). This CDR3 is CASSQGDGTEAFF. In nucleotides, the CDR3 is TGTGCCAGCAGCCAAGGCGATGGCACTGAAGCTTTCTTT.

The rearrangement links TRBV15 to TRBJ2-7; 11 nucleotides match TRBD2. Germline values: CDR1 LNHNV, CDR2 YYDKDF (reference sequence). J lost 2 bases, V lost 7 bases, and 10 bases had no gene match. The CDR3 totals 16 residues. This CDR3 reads CATTPGLAEPAYEQYF. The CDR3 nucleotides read TGTGCCACCACCCCGGGACTAGCGGAGCCGGCCTACGAGCAGTACTTC.

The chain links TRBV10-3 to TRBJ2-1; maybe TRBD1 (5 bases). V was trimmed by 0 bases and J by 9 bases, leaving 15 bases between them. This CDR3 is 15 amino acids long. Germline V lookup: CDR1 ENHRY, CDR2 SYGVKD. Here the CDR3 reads CAISESHTNTGEQFF. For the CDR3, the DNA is TGTGCCATCAGTGAGTCTCATACAAATACAGGTGAGCAGTTCTTC.

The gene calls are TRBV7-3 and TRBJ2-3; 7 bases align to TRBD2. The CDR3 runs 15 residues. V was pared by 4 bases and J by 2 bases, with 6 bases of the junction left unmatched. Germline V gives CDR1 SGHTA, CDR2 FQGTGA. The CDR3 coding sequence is TGTGCCAGCAGCTCCATACTAGCGACCACAGATACGCAGTATTTT. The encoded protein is CASSSILATTDTQYF. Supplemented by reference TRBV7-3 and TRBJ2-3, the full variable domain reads GAGVSQTPSNKVTEKGKYVELRCDPISGHTALYWYRQSLGQGPEFLIYFQGTGAADDSGLPNDRFFAVRPEGSVSTLKIQRTERGDSAVYLCASSSILATTDTQYFGPGTRLTVL.

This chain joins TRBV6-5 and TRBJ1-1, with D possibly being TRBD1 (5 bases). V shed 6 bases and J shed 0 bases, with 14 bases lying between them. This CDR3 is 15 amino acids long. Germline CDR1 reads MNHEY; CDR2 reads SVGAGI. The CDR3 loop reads CASSVHGGMNTEAFF. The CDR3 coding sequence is TGTGCCAGCAGCGTCCACGGGGGTATGAACACTGAAGCTTTCTTT.